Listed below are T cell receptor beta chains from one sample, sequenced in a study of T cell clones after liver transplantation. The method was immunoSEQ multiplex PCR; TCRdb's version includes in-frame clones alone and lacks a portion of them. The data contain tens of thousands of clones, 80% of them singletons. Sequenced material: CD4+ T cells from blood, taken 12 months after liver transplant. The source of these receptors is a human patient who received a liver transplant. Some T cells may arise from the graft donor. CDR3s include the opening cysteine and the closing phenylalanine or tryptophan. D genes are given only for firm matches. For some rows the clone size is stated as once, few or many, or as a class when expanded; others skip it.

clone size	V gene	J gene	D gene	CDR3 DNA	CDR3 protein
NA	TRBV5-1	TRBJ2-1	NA	TGCGCCAGCAGCTTGGAGGGGGGGTACAATGAGCAGTTCTTC	CASSLEGGYNEQFF
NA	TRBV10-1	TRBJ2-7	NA	TGCGCCAGCAGTGACGCCGGGAGAGCATCCTACGAGCAGTACTTC	CASSDAGRASYEQYF
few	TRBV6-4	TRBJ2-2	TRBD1	TGTGCCAGCGAAAATCCGGACAGGGTTATTAGGAGGAACACCGGGGAGCTGTTTTTT	CASENPDRVIRRNTGELFF
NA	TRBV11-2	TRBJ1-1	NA	TGTGCCAGCAGCCTCCAGACGGGGTCGGGGACTGAAGCTTTCTTT	CASSLQTGSGTEAFF
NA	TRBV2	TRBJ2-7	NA	TGTGCCAGCAGCGGGGTCCAAAGCGGCGAGCAGTACTTC	CASSGVQSGEQYF
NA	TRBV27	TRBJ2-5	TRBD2	TGTGCCAGCAGCCGACAGAAGGGACTAGCAGATAACGACCAAGAGACCCAGTACTTC	CASSRQKGLADNDQETQYF
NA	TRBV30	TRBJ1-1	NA	TGTGCCTGGGCTCTTGGGGGGGGCTCGGGCGACACTGAAGCTTTCTTT	CAWALGGGSGDTEAFF
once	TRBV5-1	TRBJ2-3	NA	TGCGCCAGCAGCATCGGGACTAGCACAGATACGCAGTATTTT	CASSIGTSTDTQYF
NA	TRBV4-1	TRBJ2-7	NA	TGCGCCAGCAGCCAAGATAGGGGCCGGCCGAAGTACTTC	CASSQDRGRPKYF
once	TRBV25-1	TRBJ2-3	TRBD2	TGTGCCAGCGTTTCCCTAGCGGGGTCCGGCACAGATACGCAGTATTTT	CASVSLAGSGTDTQYF
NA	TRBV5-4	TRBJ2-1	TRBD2	TGTGCCAGCAGGGTAGCGGGAGGCCCCTACAATGAGCAGTTCTTC	CASRVAGGPYNEQFF
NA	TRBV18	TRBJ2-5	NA	TGTGCCAGCTCACCGGGGGCAGGGAAAGAGACCCAGTACTTC	CASSPGAGKETQYF
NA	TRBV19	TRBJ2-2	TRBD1	TGTGCCAGTACCAACCGGGACAGGGACACCGGGGAGCTGTTTTTT	CASTNRDRDTGELFF
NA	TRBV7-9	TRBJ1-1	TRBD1	TGTGCCAGTACAGGGGGCGCAAGGACTGAAGCTTTCTTT	CASTGGARTEAFF
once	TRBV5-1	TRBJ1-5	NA	TGCGCCAGCAGCTGGAGGGGGGGGGCGGGTCAGCCCCAGCATTTT	CASSWRGGAGQPQHF
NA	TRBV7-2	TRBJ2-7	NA	TGTGCCAGCAGCTTTTATAGGGACGAGCAGTACTTC	CASSFYRDEQYF
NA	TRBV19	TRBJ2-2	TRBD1	TGTGCCAGTAGCCATAGGGTCACGCAGGGGGCCTACACCGGGGAGCTGTTTTTT	CASSHRVTQGAYTGELFF
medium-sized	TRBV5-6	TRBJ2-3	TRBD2	TGTGCCAGCAGCTCGGGACTAGCGGGATCAGATACGCAGTATTTT	CASSSGLAGSDTQYF
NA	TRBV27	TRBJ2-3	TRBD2	TGTGCCAGCAGGCTCCGGGGGGGCGCAGATACGCAGTATTTT	CASRLRGGADTQYF
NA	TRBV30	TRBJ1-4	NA	TGTGCCTGGAGTGAAGGGGTGGATGAAAAACTGTTTTTT	CAWSEGVDEKLFF
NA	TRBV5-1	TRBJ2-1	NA	TGCGCCAGCAGCTTGGATAGCGGATCCTACAATGAGCAGTTCTTC	CASSLDSGSYNEQFF
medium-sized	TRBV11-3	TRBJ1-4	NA	TGTGCCAGCAGCTTAGCCCGGTCTAATGAAAAACTGTTTTTT	CASSLARSNEKLFF
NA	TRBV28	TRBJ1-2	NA	TGTGCCAGCAGCACATTGACAGCTAACTATGGCTACACCTTC	CASSTLTANYGYTF
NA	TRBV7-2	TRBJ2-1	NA	TGTGCCAGCAGCCTAGACAGCCCCCTGTATCTAAACAATGAGCAGTTCTTC	CASSLDSPLYLNNEQFF
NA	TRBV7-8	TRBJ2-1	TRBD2	TGTGCCAGCAGCTTAGTCGGGAGGGTGAGTGAGCAGTTCTTC	CASSLVGRVSEQFF
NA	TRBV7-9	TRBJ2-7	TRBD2	TGTGCCAGCAGCTCTGGGCGGGAGGTCTCCTACGAGCAGTACTTC	CASSSGREVSYEQYF
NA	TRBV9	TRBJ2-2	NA	TGTGCCAGCAGCGCCGGAAGGAGTGTCGGGGAGCTGTTTTTT	CASSAGRSVGELFF
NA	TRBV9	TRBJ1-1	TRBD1	TGTGCCAGCAGCGTACAGGGGGCGTACACTGAAGCTTTCTTT	CASSVQGAYTEAFF
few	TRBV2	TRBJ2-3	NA	TGTGCCAGCAGTGCCTGGGGCGCAGATACGCAGTATTTT	CASSAWGADTQYF
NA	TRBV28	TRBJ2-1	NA	TGTGCCAGCTCCCCTCCTCCGGGCTACAATGAGCAGTTCTTC	CASSPPPGYNEQFF
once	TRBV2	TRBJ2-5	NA	TGTGCCAGCAGTGACAGGTTCGTCCAAGAGACCCAGTACTTC	CASSDRFVQETQYF
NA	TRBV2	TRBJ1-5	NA	TGTGCCAGCAGTGAAAGGGAGGGCGGACAGCCCCAGCATTTT	CASSEREGGQPQHF
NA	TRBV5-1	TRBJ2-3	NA	TGCGCCAGCAGCCCTATACCCACAGATACGCAGTATTTT	CASSPIPTDTQYF
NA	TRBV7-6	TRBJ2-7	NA	TGTGCCAGCAGACCGGACACATACGAGCAGTACTTC	CASRPDTYEQYF
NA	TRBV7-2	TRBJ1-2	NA	TGTGCCAGCAGCCGGGACAAATACTATGGCTACACCTTC	CASSRDKYYGYTF
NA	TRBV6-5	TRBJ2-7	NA	TGTGCCAGCAGTTACGAAGTACTCGGCGAGCAGTACTTC	CASSYEVLGEQYF
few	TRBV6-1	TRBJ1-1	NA	TGTGCCAGCAGTGCCCGGTTCCGCAAGGGTCGTGGCACTGAAGCTTTCTTT	CASSARFRKGRGTEAFF
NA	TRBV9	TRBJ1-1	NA	TGTGCCAGCAGCCCGATGACCGGGAGAACTGAAGCTTTCTTT	CASSPMTGRTEAFF
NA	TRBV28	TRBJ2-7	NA	TGTGCCAGCAGTCTACGCTACGAGCAGTACTTC	CASSLRYEQYF
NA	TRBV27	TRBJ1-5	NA	TGTGCCAGCAGAAGTTTAGGTTCCCCTTATAGCAATCAGCCCCAGCATTTT	CASRSLGSPYSNQPQHF
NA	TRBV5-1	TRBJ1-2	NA	TGCGCCAGCAGCTTGGATCCGGGGGCGCCTAATGGCTACACCTTC	CASSLDPGAPNGYTF
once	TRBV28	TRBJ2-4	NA	TGTGCCAGCACCGGTACAGTAGCCAAAAACATTCAGTACTTC	CASTGTVAKNIQYF
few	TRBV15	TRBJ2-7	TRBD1	TGTGCCACCAGCGGGGGGACAGGCTATTCCTACGAGCAGTACTTC	CATSGGTGYSYEQYF
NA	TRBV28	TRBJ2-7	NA	TGTGCCAGCAGTCTCCAGGACTATTCCTACGAGCAGTACTTC	CASSLQDYSYEQYF
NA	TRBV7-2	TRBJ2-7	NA	TGTGCCAGCAGCTTAGTGACAGCCAGCTACGAGCAGTACTTC	CASSLVTASYEQYF
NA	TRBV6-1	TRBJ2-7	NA	TGTGCCAGCAGTGGAATGGGGATAGGGCAGTACTTC	CASSGMGIGQYF
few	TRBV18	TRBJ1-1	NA	TGTGCCAGCTCACCATCGGCCCGGGGGGCTGAAGCTTTCTTT	CASSPSARGAEAFF
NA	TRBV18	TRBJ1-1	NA	TGTGCCAGCTCACCAGCGGGGCGAAACACTGAAGCTTTCTTT	CASSPAGRNTEAFF
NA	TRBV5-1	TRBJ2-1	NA	TGCGCCAGCAGCCCCTGGACCGTGGACTACAATGAGCAGTTCTTC	CASSPWTVDYNEQFF
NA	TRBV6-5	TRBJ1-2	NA	TGTGCCAGCTTTAATTCAGCTAACTATGGCTACACCTTC	CASFNSANYGYTF
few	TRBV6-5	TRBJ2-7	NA	TGTGCCAGCAGTTACCTGGGATGGGGGAGCTCCTACGAGCAGTACTTC	CASSYLGWGSSYEQYF
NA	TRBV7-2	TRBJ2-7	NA	TGTGCCAGCAGCCTACAGGGTTTACCCCTTAGGATCTACGAGCAGTACTTC	CASSLQGLPLRIYEQYF
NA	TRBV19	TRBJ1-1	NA	TGTGCCAGTAACCCCCCGGGACGGAAGAACACTGAAGCTTTCTTT	CASNPPGRKNTEAFF